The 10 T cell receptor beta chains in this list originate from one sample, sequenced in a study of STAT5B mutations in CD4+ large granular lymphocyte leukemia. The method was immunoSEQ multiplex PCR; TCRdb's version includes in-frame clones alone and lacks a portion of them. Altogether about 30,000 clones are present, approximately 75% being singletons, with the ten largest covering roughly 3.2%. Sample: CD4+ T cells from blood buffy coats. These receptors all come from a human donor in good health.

In nucleotides, the CDR3 is TGTGCCAGCAGCTTACTGAGGGGGCCCGGGGAGCTGTTTTTT. Translated, it gives CASSLLRGPGELFF. The rearrangement joins TRBV7-2 to TRBJ2-2; TRBD1 aligns across 7 bases. V gave up 2 bases and J gave up 6 bases; unmatched junction bases: 3. The germline V gene encodes CDR1 SGHTA and CDR2 FQGNSA. This CDR3 comprises 14 residues.

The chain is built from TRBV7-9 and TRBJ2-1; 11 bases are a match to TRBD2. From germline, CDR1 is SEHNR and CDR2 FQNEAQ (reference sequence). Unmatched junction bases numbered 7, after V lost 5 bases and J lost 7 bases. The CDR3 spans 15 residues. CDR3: CASSQFSGRENEQFF. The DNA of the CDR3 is TGTGCCAGCAGCCAATTTAGCGGGAGGGAGAATGAGCAGTTCTTC.

The CDR3 region is CSVVAIGPFYEQYF. In DNA form, the CDR3 reads TGCAGCGTTGTCGCTATCGGCCCCTTCTACGAGCAGTACTTC. V usage is TRBV29-1 and J usage is TRBJ2-7; D gene ambiguous. The germline gives CDR1 SQVTM, CDR2 ANQGSEA. The CDR3 has 14 residues. The V gene lost 4 bases and the J gene lost 3 bases, with 16 bases spanning the gap.

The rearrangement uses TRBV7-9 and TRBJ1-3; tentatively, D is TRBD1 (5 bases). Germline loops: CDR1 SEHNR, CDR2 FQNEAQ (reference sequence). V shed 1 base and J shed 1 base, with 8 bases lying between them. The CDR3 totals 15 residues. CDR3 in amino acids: CASSLGGDSGNTIYF. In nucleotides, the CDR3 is TGTGCCAGCAGCTTAGGGGGGGATTCTGGAAACACCATATATTTT.

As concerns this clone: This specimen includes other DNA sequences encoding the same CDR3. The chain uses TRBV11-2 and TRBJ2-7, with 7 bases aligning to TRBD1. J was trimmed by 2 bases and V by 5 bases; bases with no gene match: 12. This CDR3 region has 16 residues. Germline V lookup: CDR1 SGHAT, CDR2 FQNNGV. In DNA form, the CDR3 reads TGTGCCAGCAGCCTCCAAGTACAGGGGCCTACCTACGAGCAGTACTTC. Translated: CASSLQVQGPTYEQYF. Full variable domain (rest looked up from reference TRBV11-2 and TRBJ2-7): EAGVAQSPRYKIIEKRQSVAFWCNPISGHATLYWYQQILGQGPKLLIQFQNNGVVDDSQLPKDRFSAERLKGVDSTLKIQPAKLEDSAVYLCASSLQVQGPTYEQYFGPGTRLTVT.

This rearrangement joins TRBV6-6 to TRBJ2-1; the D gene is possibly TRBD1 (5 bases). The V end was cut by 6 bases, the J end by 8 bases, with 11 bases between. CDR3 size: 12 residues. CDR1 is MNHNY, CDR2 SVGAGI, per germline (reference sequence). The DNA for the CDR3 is TGTGCCAGCAGCCGACAGAGCGATGAGCAGTTCTTC. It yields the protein CASSRQSDEQFF.

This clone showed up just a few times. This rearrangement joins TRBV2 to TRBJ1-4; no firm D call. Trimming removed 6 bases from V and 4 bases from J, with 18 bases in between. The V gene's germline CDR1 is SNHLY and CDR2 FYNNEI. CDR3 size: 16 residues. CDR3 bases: TGTGCCAGCAGCCATTCGCTCGGCAGCATTAATGAAAAACTGTTTTTT. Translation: CASSHSLGSINEKLFF.

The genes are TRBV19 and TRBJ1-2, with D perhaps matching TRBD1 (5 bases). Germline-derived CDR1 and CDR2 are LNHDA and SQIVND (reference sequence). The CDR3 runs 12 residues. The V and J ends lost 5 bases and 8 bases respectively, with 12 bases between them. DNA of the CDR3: TGTGCCAGTAGTTTACAGGCATTGGGCTACACCTTC. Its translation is CASSLQALGYTF. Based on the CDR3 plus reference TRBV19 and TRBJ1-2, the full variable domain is DGGITQSPKYLFRKEGQNVTLSCEQNLNHDAMYWYRQDPGQGLRLIYYSQIVNDFQKGDIAEGYSVSREKKESFPLTVTSAQKNPTAFYLCASSLQALGYTFGSGTRLTVV.

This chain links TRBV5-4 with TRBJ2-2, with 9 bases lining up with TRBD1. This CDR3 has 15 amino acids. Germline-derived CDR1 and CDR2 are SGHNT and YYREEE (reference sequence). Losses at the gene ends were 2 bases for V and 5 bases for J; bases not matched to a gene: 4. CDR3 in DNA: TGTGCCAGCAGCTTACAGGGGGCTCGGACCGGGGAGCTGTTTTTT. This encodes CASSLQGARTGELFF. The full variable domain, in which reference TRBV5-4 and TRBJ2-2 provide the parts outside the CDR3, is ETGVTQSPTHLIKTRGQQVTLRCSSQSGHNTVSWYQQALGQGPQFIFQYYREEENGRGNFPPRFSGLQFPNYSSELNVNALELDDSALYLCASSLQGARTGELFFGEGSRLTVL.

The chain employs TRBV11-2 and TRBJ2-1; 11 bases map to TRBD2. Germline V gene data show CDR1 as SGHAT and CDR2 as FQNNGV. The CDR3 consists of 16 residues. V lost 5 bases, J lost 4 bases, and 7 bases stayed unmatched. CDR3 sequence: CASSPKASGGYNEQFF. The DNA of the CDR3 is TGTGCCAGCAGCCCTAAGGCTAGCGGGGGGTACAATGAGCAGTTCTTC.